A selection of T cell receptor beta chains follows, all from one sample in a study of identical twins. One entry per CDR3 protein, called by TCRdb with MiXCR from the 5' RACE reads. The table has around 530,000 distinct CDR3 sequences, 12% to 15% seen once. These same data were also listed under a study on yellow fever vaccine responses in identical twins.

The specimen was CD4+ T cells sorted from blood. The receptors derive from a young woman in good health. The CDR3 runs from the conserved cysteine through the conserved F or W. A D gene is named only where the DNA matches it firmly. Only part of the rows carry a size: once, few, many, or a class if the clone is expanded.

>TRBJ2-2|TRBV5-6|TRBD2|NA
CASSPWLAGHTGELFF
TGTGCCAGCAGCCCCTGGCTAGCGGGGCACACCGGGGAGCTGTTTTTT
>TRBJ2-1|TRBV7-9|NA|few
CASSLRTGGEQFF
TGTGCCAGCAGCTTGAGAACAGGCGGGGAGCAGTTCTTC
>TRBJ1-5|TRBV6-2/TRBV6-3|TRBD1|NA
CASKQDRVVQPQHF
TGTGCCAGCAAACAAGACAGGGTTGTTCAGCCCCAGCATTTT
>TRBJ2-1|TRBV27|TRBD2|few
CASSLLAGVSGHEQFF
TGTGCCAGCAGTTTACTAGCGGGAGTCTCGGGTCATGAGCAGTTCTTC
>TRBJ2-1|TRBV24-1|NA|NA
CATTGNDRSSYNEQFF
TGTGCCACCACTGGAAACGACAGGAGCTCCTACAATGAGCAGTTCTTC
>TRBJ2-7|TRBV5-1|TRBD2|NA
CASSVGTSGGYEQYF
TGCGCCAGCAGCGTCGGGACTAGCGGGGGGTACGAGCAGTACTTC
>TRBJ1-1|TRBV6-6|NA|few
CASSAASNTEAFF
TGTGCCAGCAGTGCCGCGTCGAACACTGAAGCTTTCTTT
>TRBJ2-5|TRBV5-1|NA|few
CASSLVIGAQETQYF
TGCGCCAGCAGCTTGGTCATCGGGGCCCAAGAGACCCAGTACTTC
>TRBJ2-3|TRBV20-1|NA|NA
CSASSPDTQYF
TGCAGTGCATCGAGCCCAGATACGCAGTATTTT
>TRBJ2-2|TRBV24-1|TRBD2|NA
CATSEGGRYSNTGELFF
TGTGCCACCAGTGAGGGGGGGAGGTACTCGAACACCGGGGAGCTGTTTTTT
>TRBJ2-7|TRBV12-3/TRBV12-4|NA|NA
CASSLGFGTKYF
TGTGCCAGCAGTTTAGGGTTTGGGACCAAGTACTTC
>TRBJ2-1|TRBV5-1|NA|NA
CASSGRGPGLYNEQFF
TGCGCCAGCAGCGGTCGGGGCCCCGGGCTCTACAATGAGCAGTTCTTC
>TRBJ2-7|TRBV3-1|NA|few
CASSQGTLDYEQYF
TGTGCCAGCAGCCAAGGGACACTTGACTACGAGCAGTACTTC
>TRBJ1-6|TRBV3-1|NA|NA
CASRRLGGTYNSPLHF
TGTGCCAGCAGGCGACTGGGAGGGACTTATAATTCACCCCTCCACTTT
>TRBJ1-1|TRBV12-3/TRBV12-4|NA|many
CASSLRKNTEAFF
TGTGCCAGCAGTTTACGGAAGAACACTGAAGCTTTCTTT
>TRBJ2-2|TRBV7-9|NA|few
CASILFQGTGELFF
TGTGCCAGCATCCTTTTTCAGGGAACCGGGGAGCTGTTTTTT
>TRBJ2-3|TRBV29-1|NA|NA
CSVPLRGGTDTQYF
TGCAGCGTACCGCTTCGGGGCGGCACAGATACGCAGTATTTT
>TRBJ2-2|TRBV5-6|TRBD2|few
CASSFVASGTGELFF
TGTGCCAGCAGCTTTGTCGCTAGCGGCACCGGGGAGCTGTTTTTT
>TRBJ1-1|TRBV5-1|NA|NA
CASSPGLGDTEAFF
TGCGCCAGCAGCCCTGGACTGGGTGACACTGAAGCTTTCTTT
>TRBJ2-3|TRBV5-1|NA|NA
CASKKTGDTQYF
TGCGCCAGCAAAAAGACAGGAGATACGCAGTATTTT
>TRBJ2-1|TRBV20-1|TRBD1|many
CSARDGTGPGNEQFF
TGCAGTGCTAGAGATGGGACAGGGCCAGGCAATGAGCAGTTCTTC
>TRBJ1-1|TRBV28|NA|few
CASRVGGNTEAFF
TGTGCCAGCAGAGTAGGGGGGAACACTGAAGCTTTCTTT
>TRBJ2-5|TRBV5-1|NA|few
CASSLTGSRETQYF
TGCGCCAGCAGCTTAACAGGGTCCAGGGAGACCCAGTACTTC
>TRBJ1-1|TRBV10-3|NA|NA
CATSPGSTEAFF
TGTGCCACATCGCCAGGGAGCACTGAAGCTTTCTTT
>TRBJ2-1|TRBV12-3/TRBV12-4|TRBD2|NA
CASSITSGRALGEQFF
TGTGCCAGCAGTATAACTAGCGGGAGGGCCCTCGGTGAGCAGTTCTTC
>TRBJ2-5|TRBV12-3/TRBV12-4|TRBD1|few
CASSFGTEKKTQYF
TGTGCCAGCAGTTTCGGGACAGAAAAAAAGACCCAGTACTTC